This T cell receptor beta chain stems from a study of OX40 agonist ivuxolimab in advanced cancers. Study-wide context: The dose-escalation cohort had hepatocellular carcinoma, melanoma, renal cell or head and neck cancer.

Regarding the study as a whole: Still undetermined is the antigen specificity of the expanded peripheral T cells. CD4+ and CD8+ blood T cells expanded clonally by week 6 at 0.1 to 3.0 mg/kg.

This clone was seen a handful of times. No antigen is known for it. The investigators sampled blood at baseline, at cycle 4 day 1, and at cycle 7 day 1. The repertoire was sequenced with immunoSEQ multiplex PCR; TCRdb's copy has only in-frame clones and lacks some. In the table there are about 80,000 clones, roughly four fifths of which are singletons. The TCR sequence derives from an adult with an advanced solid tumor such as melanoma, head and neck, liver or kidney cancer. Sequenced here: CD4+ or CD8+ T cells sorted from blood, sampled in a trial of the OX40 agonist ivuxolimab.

The CDR3 sequence: CASSLRKGVLKEQFF. The DNA for the CDR3 is TGTGCCAGCAGTTTAAGAAAGGGGGTTTTAAAGGAGCAGTTCTTC. The chain has TRBV27 and TRBJ2-1, with a possible D match to TRBD1 (6 bases). Trimming took off 2 bases at V and 10 bases at J, with 18 bases between the two ends. Germline V gives CDR1 MNHEY, CDR2 SMNVEV (reference sequence). This CDR3 has 15 residues.